This entry lists 26 T cell receptor beta chains sequenced from one sample in a study of cytomegalovirus exposure and HLA in healthy donors. The PCR contained 60 Vbeta and 13 Jbeta primers. Produced via immunoSEQ multiplex PCR; TCRdb's table is partial and in-frame only. The sample includes approximately 190,000 clones, over 70% of them seen just once. The sequenced sample was PBMCs. The source is a man in his fifties in good health and CMV-seronegative.

The chain couples TRBV7-8 to TRBJ1-5; D is possibly TRBD1 (5 bases). Germline CDR1 and CDR2: SGHVS and FQNEAQ. Trimming took off 0 bases at V and 1 base at J, with 7 bases between the two ends. The CDR3 consists of 15 residues. Written as DNA, the CDR3 is TGTGCCAGCAGCTTAGCCCGACAGAGCAATCAGCCCCAGCATTTT. Translating gives CASSLARQSNQPQHF.

The chain combines TRBV11-3 with TRBJ2-1; D possibly corresponds to TRBD1 (6 bases). V was cut by 6 bases and J by 8 bases, with 14 bases left in between. Germline assignment: CDR1 SGHNT and CDR2 YENEEA. The CDR3 is made up of 13 amino acids. The CDR3 protein is CASSQTGNHEQFF. DNA for the CDR3: TGTGCCAGCAGTCAAACAGGGAACCATGAGCAGTTCTTC.

The sample holds a few counts of this clone. The CDR3 is CASSPTGGFNTGELFF. The CDR3 DNA is TGTGCCAGCTCACCCACGGGAGGGTTTAACACCGGGGAGCTGTTTTTT. The chain recombines TRBV18 with TRBJ2-2; the match to TRBD2 covers 8 bases. Germline-derived CDR1 and CDR2 are KGHSH and LQKENI. Unmatched junction bases numbered 5, after V lost 3 bases and J lost 2 bases. This CDR3 contains 16 residues.

Concerning this clone: Compared with germline, one end of the junction differs, possibly owing to a read error. This chain joins TRBV7-9 and TRBJ2-7; the D gene is possibly TRBD2 (6 bases). CDR3 length equals 16 residues. Germline V lookup: CDR1 SEHNR, CDR2 FQNEAQ (reference sequence). The CDR3 loop reads CSSSLVVGFLGGEQYF. CDR3 nucleotide sequence: TGTTCCAGCAGCTTAGTAGTGGGGTTCCTAGGAGGGGAGCAGTACTTC.

The rearrangement links TRBV7-9 to TRBJ1-2; D call uncertain. Trimming shortened V by 5 bases and J by 4 bases, and 14 bases separated the two germline ends. The CDR3 contains 14 residues. Germline V gives CDR1 SEHNR, CDR2 FQNEAQ (reference sequence). The CDR3 bases are TGTGCCAGCAGCACTCGGGAGTACGGCTATGGCTACACCTTC. Its translation: CASSTREYGYGYTF.

The rearrangement uses TRBV10-3 and TRBJ1-3; D ambiguous. Germline CDR1 is ENHRY and CDR2 is SYGVKD. This CDR3 is 14 amino acids long. V shed 7 bases and J shed 3 bases, with 13 bases lying between them. The DNA for the CDR3 is TGTGCCATCACACGAACAGAGCATGGAAACACCATATATTTT. Translated, it gives CAITRTEHGNTIYF.

The V gene is TRBV7-2, the J gene TRBJ1-2, with TRBD1 identical over 8 bases. This CDR3 contains 15 residues. Looked up from germline, CDR1 is SGHTA and CDR2 is FQGNSA. Trimming removed 4 bases from V and 10 bases from J; junction bases left unmatched: 14. The chain's CDR3 is CASSSTGEKFVAYTF. CDR3 DNA sequence: TGTGCCAGCAGCTCGACAGGGGAGAAGTTTGTCGCCTACACCTTC.

This clone has only one observation. This chain uses TRBV7-8 with TRBJ2-1, with a tentative D call TRBD2 (5 bases). Per the germline V gene, CDR1 is SGHVS and CDR2 is FQNEAQ. Trimming pared 4 bases from V and 7 bases from J, leaving 8 bases between. This CDR3 spans 12 amino acids. The CDR3 is CASSSRENEQFF. CDR3 sequence (DNA): TGTGCCAGCAGCTCGAGGGAGAATGAGCAGTTCTTC.

In this sample, this clone turned up once. This chain joins TRBV7-2 and TRBJ1-4, with 9 bases that match TRBD1. V dropped 5 bases and J dropped 8; count of bases not matched to a gene: 15. CDR3 length: 17 amino acids. Per germline, CDR1 SGHTA and CDR2 FQGNSA. The CDR3 is CASSPGQGSNSREKLFF. The DNA of the CDR3 is TGTGCCAGCAGCCCGGGACAGGGATCAAATTCGCGGGAAAAACTGTTTTTT. The full variable domain, in which reference TRBV7-2 and TRBJ1-4 provide the parts outside the CDR3, is GAGVSQSPSNKVTEKGKDVELRCDPISGHTALYWYRQSLGQGLEFLIYFQGNSAPDKSGLPSDRFSAERTGGSVSTLTIQRTQQEDSAVYLCASSPGQGSNSREKLFFGSGTQLSVL.

The chain links TRBV5-4 to TRBJ2-2; 15 nucleotides match TRBD2. The CDR3 loop spans 17 amino acids. V lost 3 bases, J lost 4 bases, and 4 bases stayed unmatched. CDR1 is SGHNT, CDR2 YYREEE, per germline (reference sequence). CDR3 nucleotide sequence: TGTGCCAGCAGCTCGGGACTAGCGGGGGGAGGCACCGGGGAGCTGTTTTTT. Its translation: CASSSGLAGGGTGELFF.

This chain joins TRBV7-9 and TRBJ2-5; 10 bases are a match to TRBD1. The CDR3 is 15 amino acids. Trimming cost V 5 bases and J 5 bases; bases outside gene matches: 8. CDR1 is SEHNR, CDR2 FQNEAQ, per germline (reference sequence). The CDR3 spells CASSPRDRGRETQYF. CDR3 DNA: TGTGCCAGCAGCCCCCGGGACAGGGGAAGGGAGACCCAGTACTTC.

This clone was counted a single time. The CDR3 DNA reads as TGCGCCAGCAGCCAAAGGGGTCAGGTGAACACCGGGGAGCTGTTTTTT. Translation: CASSQRGQVNTGELFF. V is TRBV4-3 and J is TRBJ2-2, with D possibly being TRBD1 (5 bases). Germline loops: CDR1 LGHNA, CDR2 YSLEER. The CDR3 length is 16 residues. With 2 bases removed from V and 1 base from J, the gap between germline ends came to 11 bases.

This chain connects TRBV19 to TRBJ1-5; 7 positions agree with TRBD1. The V and J ends lost 2 bases and 5 bases, in that order; junction bases with no gene match: 9. CDR1 is LNHDA, CDR2 SQIVND, per germline (reference sequence). The CDR3 runs 16 residues. The DNA of the CDR3 is TGTGCCAGTAGTATACCCCGGGGGACAGCGCATCAGCCCCAGCATTTT. The encoded protein is CASSIPRGTAHQPQHF.

The gene calls are TRBV5-4 and TRBJ2-3; D is ambiguous. The V gene's germline CDR1 is SGHNT and CDR2 YYREEE (reference sequence). V gave up 1 base and J gave up 1 base, with 10 bases separating them. This CDR3 region has 15 residues. This chain's CDR3 is CASSLSLTRTDTQYF. The CDR3 DNA reads TGTGCCAGCAGCTTGAGCTTGACACGCACAGATACGCAGTATTTT.

J is TRBJ2-5 and V is TRBV30; D is perhaps TRBD2 (6 bases). The V gene's germline CDR1 is GTSNPN and CDR2 SVGIG (reference sequence). The CDR3 is 14 amino acids. Trimming pared 0 bases from V and 4 bases from J, leaving 12 bases between. The chain's CDR3 is CAWSVLAVRETQYF. For the CDR3, the DNA is TGTGCCTGGAGTGTACTAGCAGTACGAGAGACCCAGTACTTC.

The chain links TRBV19 to TRBJ1-5, with a tentative D call TRBD1 (5 bases). Germline CDR1 LNHDA, CDR2 SQIVND (reference sequence). The CDR3 is 14 residues long. V lost 6 bases to trimming and J lost 2 bases, with 11 bases between them. This chain's CDR3 is CASSGQGGNQPQHF. In DNA form, the CDR3 reads TGTGCCAGTAGCGGTCAGGGCGGCAATCAGCCCCAGCATTTT. Complete variable domain (other parts from reference TRBV19 and TRBJ1-5): DGGITQSPKYLFRKEGQNVTLSCEQNLNHDAMYWYRQDPGQGLRLIYYSQIVNDFQKGDIAEGYSVSREKKESFPLTVTSAQKNPTAFYLCASSGQGGNQPQHFGDGTRLSIL.

This clone has only a few counts. The chain combines TRBV18 with TRBJ2-1; D call uncertain. The germline V gene encodes CDR1 KGHSH and CDR2 LQKENI. V lost 0 bases and J 9 bases, leaving 15 bases between the germline ends. The CDR3 extends over 15 amino acids. For the CDR3, the DNA is TGTGCCAGCTCACCACCGCAGACCCTCGCAGGTGAGCAGTTCTTC. This translates into CASSPPQTLAGEQFF.

This chain joins TRBV19 and TRBJ1-3; no definite D call. Trimming removed 4 bases at V and 4 bases at J, with 8 bases between. This CDR3 has 13 amino acids. Germline V CDR1 and CDR2: LNHDA, SQIVND (reference sequence). CDR3 sequence: CASSTEAGNTIYF. Here the CDR3 DNA reads TGTGCCAGTAGTACCGAGGCCGGAAACACCATATATTTT.

The V call is TRBV18, the J call TRBJ2-1; maybe TRBD2 (7 bases). The CDR3 sequence is 15 residues long. V was trimmed by 5 bases and J by 8 bases, leaving 19 bases between them. The V gene's germline CDR1 is KGHSH and CDR2 LQKENI. The CDR3 spells CASSAYLTGGDEQFF. CDR3 DNA: TGTGCCAGCTCAGCCTACCTTACGGGGGGCGATGAGCAGTTCTTC.

This chain joins TRBV7-2 and TRBJ2-3; D may be TRBD2 (7 bases). The V end lost 1 base, the J end lost 1 base, and 18 bases lay between the germline ends. The CDR3 loop spans 18 amino acids. CDR1 and CDR2 (germline): SGHTA, FQGNSA. The CDR3 region has the DNA TGTGCCAGCAGCTTAGTCTCGCGGGGGCTAGTTCGCACAGATACGCAGTATTTT. It is translated as CASSLVSRGLVRTDTQYF.

Concerning this clone itself: The same CDR3 can be traced to other DNA sequences in this sample. The rearrangement uses TRBV18 and TRBJ2-1, with a weak D call TRBD1 (5 bases). CDR1 and CDR2 from the germline V gene are KGHSH and LQKENI. Trimming took 4 bases from V and 0 from J, leaving 10 bases between them. This CDR3 has 15 amino acids. Written as DNA, the CDR3 is TGTGCCAGCTCACTGCAGGGAAGCTCCTACAATGAGCAGTTCTTC. Its protein is CASSLQGSSYNEQFF.

This clone was observed once. The CDR3 sequence: CASSQSSPGSSNEQFF. The CDR3, as DNA: TGCGCCAGCAGTCAATCGTCCCCTGGGAGTTCCAATGAGCAGTTCTTC. The rearrangement uses TRBV23-1 and TRBJ2-1, with a tentative D call TRBD2 (5 bases). TRBV23-1 is recorded as an ORF, its role being uncertain. V lost 0 bases, J lost 6 bases, and 15 bases lay in between. The CDR3 runs to 16 residues.

This rearrangement joins TRBV7-2 to TRBJ2-3, with TRBD2 matching over 8 bases. This CDR3 is built from 14 residues. Germline V lookup: CDR1 SGHTA, CDR2 FQGNSA. Germline trimming cut 3 bases from V and 3 bases from J; bases unmatched to any gene: 2. In DNA, the CDR3 is TGTGCCAGCAGCTTGACTAGCGTGACAGATACGCAGTATTTT. Translating gives CASSLTSVTDTQYF.

This chain connects TRBV19 to TRBJ1-2; tentatively, D is TRBD1 (6 bases). CDR1 and CDR2 (germline): LNHDA, SQIVND (reference sequence). V dropped 6 bases and J dropped 3 bases, with 8 bases sitting between them. This CDR3 comprises 12 residues. The CDR3 DNA sequence: TGTGCCAGTAGCCAGGGGTACTATGGCTACACCTTC. Amino acid sequence: CASSQGYYGYTF.

This clone was counted between two and nine times. This chain connects TRBV2 to TRBJ1-1; TRBD1 might be the D (6 bases). The CDR3 is 14 residues long. V shed 6 bases and J shed 1 base, with 12 bases lying between them. Germline values: CDR1 SNHLY, CDR2 FYNNEI. The CDR3, as DNA: TGTGCCAGCAGCAAAGAGGGGGAGAACACTGAAGCTTTCTTT. Translated, it gives CASSKEGENTEAFF.

In this sample, this clone turned up a few times. The chain joins TRBV28 to TRBJ2-7, with 9 bases matching TRBD1. Germline values: CDR1 MDHEN, CDR2 SYDVKM. V was pared by 5 bases and J by 4 bases, with 6 bases of the junction left unmatched. The CDR3 contains 14 residues. This CDR3 reads CASSTGTGRYEQYF. CDR3 DNA: TGTGCCAGCAGTACCGGGACAGGGAGATACGAGCAGTACTTC.